This T cell receptor beta chain was recovered during a study of identical twins. Study-wide results and caveats: Beta out-of-frame sequences showed weaker excess sharing between twins.

This clonotype was observed at least ten times. What it binds is unknown. TCRdb reprocessed the 5' RACE reads with MiXCR, giving one entry per CDR3 protein. The sample holds nearly 900,000 distinct CDR3 sequences, 9% to 15% seen once. CDR1 SEHNR and CDR2 FQNEAQ come from the germline V gene (reference sequence). The CDR3 length is 15 residues. V was shortened by 2 bases and J by 3 bases, with 10 bases between the two germline ends. The same sample was also studied in work on yellow fever vaccine responses in identical twins.

The receptor's source is a woman aged 18-29 years in good health. The specimen was PBMCs. The chain recombines TRBV7-9 with TRBJ2-2, with D perhaps TRBD1 or TRBD2 (5 bases each). The CDR3 loop reads CASSLRGAYTGELFF. DNA of the CDR3: TGTGCCAGCAGCTTAAGAGGGGCCTACACCGGGGAGCTGTTTTTT.